These 3 T cell receptor beta chains were all obtained from the same sample, sequenced in a study of patients with pleural tuberculosis. From the reads, TCRdb called clonotypes with MiXCR, one entry per CDR3 protein. The table has tens of thousands of distinct CDR3 sequences, 6% to 8% seen once; the top ten hold roughly 17%. The source is a human donor with pleural tuberculosis.

This clonotype showed up many times. The V call is TRBV24-1, the J call TRBJ2-5, with D uncertain. In germline, CDR1 is KGHDR, CDR2 SFDVKD. CDR3 size: 12 residues. Trimming removed 5 bases from V and 7 bases from J, with 10 bases in between. The DNA for the CDR3 is TGTGCCACCAGTGCCCTGGGCGGGACCCAGTACTTC. Translated, it gives CATSALGGTQYF.

Ten or more counts support this clonotype. The chain links TRBV10-3 to TRBJ1-2, with TRBD1 as a possible D gene (5 bases). The CDR3 spans 13 residues. V lost 2 bases to trimming and J lost 7 bases, with 11 bases between them. Germline V lookup: CDR1 ENHRY, CDR2 SYGVKD. Here the CDR3 DNA reads TGTGCCATCAGTGAGGATAGGGGATCTGGCTACACCTTC. It codes for CAISEDRGSGYTF.

This clonotype was seen repeatedly, ten times or more. The chain couples TRBV3-1 to TRBJ2-3; no firm D call. Germline lookup yields CDR1 LGHDT and CDR2 YNNKEL (reference sequence). V lost 0 bases and J 5 bases, leaving 6 bases between the germline ends. The CDR3 is 13 residues long. CDR3 protein: CASSQDAGDTQYF. CDR3 DNA: TGTGCCAGCAGCCAAGACGCCGGAGATACGCAGTATTTT.